This TCR beta chain comes out of a study of radiation and T cells in renal cell carcinoma. Time point denoted: blood 2 weeks post-SBRT. Treatment indicated: 15 Gy SBRT to primary tumor, nephrectomy 4 weeks later. Clear cell pathology was present in this patient's renal cell carcinoma. Method: immunoSEQ multiplex PCR; TCRdb's copy keeps in-frame clones and lacks some. The data show some 120,000 clones, more than 70% seen once. The clonotype comes from a woman in her 70s with renal cell carcinoma. The sample here was blood, taken from a patient whose treatment included radiotherapy and nephrectomy.

The CDR3 DNA sequence: TGTGCCAGCAGCAAAAAAAAAGGCAACGATAGCGGGGGTATATTAGATACGCAGTATTTT. Translation: CASSKKKGNDSGGILDTQYF. The chain has TRBV21-1 and TRBJ2-3; the DNA was not used to check the table's D call, TRBD2. TRBV21-1 is recorded as a pseudogene. This CDR3 has 20 amino acids.